Listed here are 32 T cell receptor beta chains from one sample, sequenced in a study of blood T cells in healthy people across ages. A sample-barcoded 5' primer and a J-beta primer mix were used in a second PCR of roughly 7 to 11 cycles. TCRdb re-analysed the 5' RACE reads in MiXCR, keeping a single row per CDR3 protein. There are 650,000 to 1,000,000 distinct CDR3 sequences in the sample; about 37% occur only once, and 13% lies in the top ten. Input material: blood. Receptors originate from a man between 18 and 35 years old in good health.

This clonotype was detected many times. The rearrangement links TRBV20-1 to TRBJ2-5; 7 positions match TRBD1. Germline lookup yields CDR1 DFQATT and CDR2 SNEGSKA (reference sequence). The CDR3 totals 13 residues. With V trimmed by 3 bases and J by 3 bases, 4 bases remained unmatched. The CDR3 reads CSASRGTEETQYF. DNA for the CDR3: TGCAGTGCTAGTCGAGGGACAGAAGAGACCCAGTACTTC.

In its sample, this clonotype was seen a few times. The rearrangement uses TRBV3-1 and TRBJ1-6; D might be TRBD1 (6 bases). This CDR3 is 14 amino acids long. Trimming shortened V by 6 bases and J by 8 bases, and 14 bases separated the two germline ends. Per germline, CDR1 LGHDT and CDR2 YNNKEL (reference sequence). The CDR3: CASRNRASDSPLHF. CDR3 in DNA: TGTGCCAGCAGAAACAGGGCATCGGATTCACCCCTCCACTTT.

Comments on this clonotype: A much larger clonotype is one base distant, so this may be a read error. The chain uses TRBV5-5 and TRBJ1-2, with D tentatively TRBD1 (5 bases). Germline-derived CDR1 and CDR2 are SGHKS and YYEKEE (reference sequence). The CDR3 loop spans 15 amino acids. CDR3 in amino acids: CASSYQGRNNYGCTF. DNA for the CDR3: TGTGCCAGCAGCTACCAGGGACGGAACAACTATGGCTGCACCTTC.

This clonotype was detected many times. This sequence joins TRBV9 and TRBJ2-3; D remains unclear. Trimming left V 0 bases short and J 1 base short, with 9 bases between. Germline V gene sequence: CDR1 SGDLS, CDR2 YYNGEE. The CDR3 runs 15 residues. The CDR3 protein is CASSVVGGRTDTQYF. The CDR3 region has the DNA TGTGCCAGCAGCGTAGTGGGCGGACGCACAGATACGCAGTATTTT.

The rearrangement uses TRBV20-1 and TRBJ2-1; TRBD1 matches 8 bases. The germline V gene has CDR1 DFQATT and CDR2 SNEGSKA (reference sequence). The junction had 16 bases not matched to a gene; V was cut back by 6 bases and J by 6 bases. The CDR3 length is 16 residues. The CDR3 sequence: CSARGGRTGRINEQFF. In nucleotides, the CDR3 is TGCAGTGCGCGTGGGGGTCGGACAGGGAGGATCAATGAGCAGTTCTTC.

This clonotype was recorded a few times. This sequence joins TRBV12-3 or TRBV12-4 and TRBJ2-6; 7 bases are a match to TRBD1. The CDR3 contains 18 residues. The junction had 10 bases not matched to a gene; V was cut back by 5 bases and J by 0 bases. CDR3 bases: TGTGCCAGCAGTGCTCCGACAGGGCTCGGCTCTGGGGCCAACGTCCTGACTTTC. Encoded protein: CASSAPTGLGSGANVLTF.

The chain joins TRBV6-6 to TRBJ2-1, with D perhaps TRBD1 (6 bases). The J call is doubtful: the DNA matches TRBJ2-7 better. The CDR3 runs to 15 residues. The germline CDR1 and CDR2 sequences are MNHNY and SVGAGI (reference sequence). CDR3 sequence reads: CASSYVGAGYNEQYF. CDR3 DNA sequence: TGTGCCAGCAGTTACGTGGGGGCCGGCTACAATGAGCAGTACTTC.

V usage is TRBV6-2 or TRBV6-3 and J usage is TRBJ1-4; no clear D. The CDR3 length is 16 residues. Looked up from germline, CDR1 is MNHEY and CDR2 is SVGEGT. V lost 6 bases, J lost 13 bases, and 27 bases lay in between. CDR3 sequence: CASSGASGTQPKLLFF. The CDR3 coding sequence is TGTGCCAGCAGCGGCGCTTCGGGCACCCAACCAAAATTACTGTTTTTT.

This chain joins TRBV11-2 and TRBJ1-1; D not certain. The CDR3 is made up of 17 amino acids. From germline, CDR1 is SGHAT and CDR2 FQNNGV. V was clipped by 5 bases and J by 1 base, with 20 bases between them. CDR3 sequence reads: CASSRLYPSQSNTEAFF. For the CDR3, the DNA is TGTGCCAGCAGCCGACTTTATCCCTCGCAGTCGAACACTGAAGCTTTCTTT.

The chain uses TRBV4-3 and TRBJ1-5, with D possibly matching TRBD1 (6 bases). Trimming removed 0 bases at V and 3 bases at J, with 12 bases between. The CDR3 extends over 16 amino acids. CDR1 LGHNA and CDR2 YSLEER come from the germline V gene. The DNA of the CDR3 is TGCGCCAGCAGCCAAGATGGGCAGGGGCCCAATCAGCCCCAGCATTTT. Its protein is CASSQDGQGPNQPQHF.

The rearrangement joins TRBV13 to TRBJ1-2, with D unresolved. The CDR3 runs to 12 residues. CDR1 and CDR2 (germline): PRHDT, FYEKMQ (reference sequence). Trimming stripped 5 bases from V and 6 bases from J, with 10 bases between. This chain's CDR3 is CASSQEQNGYTF. CDR3 DNA: TGTGCCAGCAGCCAGGAACAGAATGGCTACACCTTC.

The genes are TRBV12-3 or TRBV12-4 and TRBJ2-1; maybe TRBD2 (5 bases). The V gene lost 6 bases and the J gene lost 4 bases, with 16 bases spanning the gap. The CDR3 totals 15 residues. The CDR3 DNA follows: TGTGCCAGCAGCTCACTTCGAGGGCTGTACAATGAGCAGTTCTTC. Translating it yields CASSSLRGLYNEQFF.

The chain has TRBV7-6 and TRBJ2-1; TRBD1 agrees at 7 bases. V gave up 1 base and J gave up 10 bases; unmatched junction bases: 4. Per the germline V gene, CDR1 is SGHVS and CDR2 is FNYEAQ. CDR3 length: 13 amino acids. The CDR3 is CASSLDQGEEQFF. The DNA for the CDR3 is TGTGCCAGCAGCTTAGACCAGGGGGAAGAGCAGTTCTTC. The variable domain in full, with the rest retrieved from reference TRBV7-6 and TRBJ2-1, is GAGVSQSPRYKVTKRGQDVALRCDPISGHVSLYWYRQALGQGPEFLTYFNYEAQQDKSGLPNDRFSAERPEGSISTLTIQRTEQRDSAMYRCASSLDQGEEQFFGPGTRLTVL.

This clonotype was detected only a few times. The chain recombines TRBV2 with TRBJ2-7, with D perhaps given as TRBD1 or TRBD2 (5 bases each). Germline V gene sequence: CDR1 SNHLY, CDR2 FYNNEI. The CDR3 spans 14 residues. V shed 6 bases and J shed 2 bases, with 14 bases lying between them. This chain's CDR3 is CASRGVRGAYEQYF. The CDR3 region has the DNA TGTGCCAGCAGGGGGGTTAGGGGAGCCTACGAGCAGTACTTC. Complete variable domain (other parts from reference TRBV2 and TRBJ2-7): EPEVTQTPSHQVTQMGQEVILRCVPISNHLYFYWYRQILGQKVEFLVSFYNNEISEKSEIFDDQFSVERPDGSNFTLKIRSTKLEDSAMYFCASRGVRGAYEQYFGPGTRLTVT.

This clonotype was detected ten times or more. The V call is TRBV5-1, the J call TRBJ1-2, with TRBD1 matching over 7 bases. The germline V gene has CDR1 SGHRS and CDR2 YFSETQ. Losses at the gene ends were 4 bases for V and 6 bases for J; bases not matched to a gene: 6. The CDR3 has 13 residues. Here the CDR3 DNA reads TGCGCCAGCAGCATGAACGGACAGGATGGCTACACCTTC. Its protein is CASSMNGQDGYTF.

The genes are TRBV11-2 and TRBJ1-1; unclear D gene. CDR1 is SGHAT, CDR2 FQNNGV, per germline. The CDR3 covers 16 residues. V lost 4 bases, J lost 0 bases, and 15 bases lay in between. In DNA form, the CDR3 reads TGTGCCAGCAGCTCGATGAACCGAGACCTGAACACTGAAGCTTTCTTT. This encodes CASSSMNRDLNTEAFF. Full variable domain (missing parts from reference TRBV11-2 and TRBJ1-1): EAGVAQSPRYKIIEKRQSVAFWCNPISGHATLYWYQQILGQGPKLLIQFQNNGVVDDSQLPKDRFSAERLKGVDSTLKIQPAKLEDSAVYLCASSSMNRDLNTEAFFGQGTRLTVV.

In regard to this clonotype: A clone one base away is much larger, so this may be a read error. The V and J genes are TRBV12-3 or TRBV12-4 and TRBJ2-1, with 7 bases identical to TRBD2. The CDR3 is 15 residues long. V shed 7 bases, J shed 4 bases, and the junction held 10 bases outside the gene matches. CDR3 in DNA: TGTGCCAGCATTGCCGGGACTAACACTTACAATGAGCAGTTCTTC. Translating gives CASIAGTNTYNEQFF.

The chain couples TRBV20-1 to TRBJ2-7; possible D gene TRBD2, 5 bases. Trimming shortened V by 6 bases and J by 6 bases, and 24 bases separated the two germline ends. The germline gives CDR1 DFQATT, CDR2 SNEGSKA (reference sequence). This CDR3 is 15 amino acids long. CDR3 coding DNA: TGCAGTGCAACCACCGGCGGAGAGGGATCTCTCGAGCAGTACTTC. It yields the protein CSATTGGEGSLEQYF.

Remarks on this clonotype: One end of the junction does not line up with germline, which may come from a read error. The rearrangement links TRBV2 to TRBJ1-5, with a tentative D call TRBD1 (5 bases). The CDR3 is 15 amino acids. Per germline, CDR1 SNHLY and CDR2 FYNNEI. The CDR3 reads CVSRAIWDSNQPQHF. CDR3 nucleotide sequence: TGTGTCAGCAGGGCGATTTGGGATAGCAATCAGCCCCAGCATTTT.

This rearrangement joins TRBV7-9 to TRBJ1-6, with TRBD1 matching over 9 bases. Trimming removed 4 bases from V and 14 bases from J; junction bases left unmatched: 6. Germline lookup yields CDR1 SEHNR and CDR2 FQNEAQ (reference sequence). This CDR3 contains 13 residues. The CDR3 spells CASSSGQGDTLHF. In DNA form, the CDR3 reads TGTGCCAGCAGCTCGGGACAGGGCGATACCCTCCACTTT. The whole variable domain, filled in from reference TRBV7-9 and TRBJ1-6, reads DTGVSQNPRHKITKRGQNVTFRCDPISEHNRLYWYRQTLGQGPEFLTYFQNEAQLEKSRLLSDRFSAERPKGSFSTLEIQRTEQGDSAMYLCASSSGQGDTLHFGNGTRLTVT.

This clonotype showed up many times. DNA of the CDR3: TGTGCCAGCAGCTCCTACCCCAAAGAGACCCAGTACTTC. It codes for CASSSYPKETQYF. This rearrangement joins TRBV7-6 to TRBJ2-5; D is unresolved. V was clipped by 4 bases and J by 3 bases, with 9 bases between them. In germline, CDR1 is SGHVS, CDR2 FNYEAQ. The CDR3 spans 13 residues.

The chain employs TRBV20-1 and TRBJ1-2, with no clear D. From germline, CDR1 is DFQATT and CDR2 SNEGSKA (reference sequence). The V and J ends lost 4 bases and 2 bases respectively, with 11 bases between them. The CDR3 totals 13 residues. The CDR3 spells CSAIGGRNYGYTF. CDR3 DNA: TGCAGTGCTATCGGAGGGCGGAACTATGGCTACACCTTC.

The chain recombines TRBV10-3 with TRBJ2-2; D perhaps matches TRBD2 (5 bases). The CDR3 sequence is 14 residues long. V was cut by 6 bases and J by 9 bases, with 17 bases left in between. In germline, CDR1 is ENHRY, CDR2 SYGVKD. CDR3 DNA: TGTGCCATCAGAGAACTAGAAGGTGACAGGGAGCTGTTTTTT. Protein product: CAIRELEGDRELFF.

This clonotype turned up a few times. The chain uses TRBV12-5 and TRBJ1-1; D gene unclear. CDR3 length equals 12 residues. Trimming removed 2 bases from V and 5 bases from J, with 6 bases in between. CDR1 and CDR2 (germline): LGHNT, FRNRAP. CDR3 sequence (DNA): TGTGCTAGTGGTTTGCCTCCTACTGAAGCTTTCTTT. It yields the protein CASGLPPTEAFF.

The chain recombines TRBV15 with TRBJ2-3; the D is unclear. V shed 3 bases and J shed 1 base, with 8 bases lying between them. CDR1 LNHNV and CDR2 YYDKDF come from the germline V gene (reference sequence). This CDR3 has 14 residues. DNA of the CDR3: TGTGCCACCAGCAGTCAGGCTGGCACAGATACGCAGTATTTT. As protein: CATSSQAGTDTQYF.

The gene calls are TRBV7-2 and TRBJ2-3; TRBD1 or TRBD2 may be the D gene (6 bases each). This CDR3 contains 16 residues. Germline V lookup: CDR1 SGHTA, CDR2 FQGNSA. Deletions cut 1 base from V and 1 base from J, with 12 bases between. The CDR3 reads CASSLGKGGRTDTQYF. The CDR3 DNA sequence: TGTGCCAGCAGCTTAGGGAAGGGGGGCCGCACAGATACGCAGTATTTT.

With respect to this clonotype: An end of the junction does not agree with germline; a read error may underlie this. This chain uses TRBV7-2 with TRBJ2-5; perhaps TRBD2 as D (6 bases). Germline CDR1 is SGHTA and CDR2 is FQGNSA. This CDR3 is built from 15 residues. The CDR3 here is CACSLALEGQETQYF. The CDR3 DNA reads TGTGCCTGCAGCTTAGCGTTGGAGGGCCAAGAGACCCAGTACTTC.

As to this clonotype: A read error may be the cause here, since a much bigger clone is one base away. The chain couples TRBV25-1 to TRBJ2-5; D unresolved. The J call may not be correct, given that the DNA end is closer to TRBJ2-1. This CDR3 spans 10 amino acids. CDR1 MGHDK and CDR2 SYGVNS come from the germline V gene. CDR3: CASGQETQFF. The DNA of the CDR3 is TGTGCCAGCGGGCAAGAGACCCAGTTCTTC.

The chain uses TRBV5-1 and TRBJ2-1, with D perhaps TRBD1 (5 bases). The germline V gene has CDR1 SGHRS and CDR2 YFSETQ. This CDR3 has 13 amino acids. Trimming took off 3 bases at V and 9 bases at J, with 13 bases between the two ends. For the CDR3, the DNA is TGCGCCAGCAGCTCCATCGGAGACAGTGAGCAGTTCTTC. Translation gives CASSSIGDSEQFF.

In this sample, this clonotype turned up a few times. The V call is TRBV20-1, the J call TRBJ2-2; the D is unclear. The CDR3 is made up of 13 amino acids. V was pared by 7 bases and J by 8 bases, with 17 bases between. Germline-derived CDR1 and CDR2 are DFQATT and SNEGSKA (reference sequence). The CDR3 DNA reads as TGCAGTGGGAGACCCCCATGGTCGGGGGAGCTGTTTTTT. Translated, it gives CSGRPPWSGELFF.

This chain links TRBV21-1 with TRBJ1-4. TRBV21-1 is noted as a pseudogene. This CDR3 has 13 amino acids. Here the CDR3 DNA reads TGTGCCTTGAGGGCCAGCGTGGTAGGAAAACTGTTTTTT. It encodes CALRASVVGKLFF.

This clonotype was seen ten or more times. The V and J genes are TRBV29-1 and TRBJ2-5; D is undetermined. This CDR3 has 12 amino acids. Germline-derived CDR1 and CDR2 are SQVTM and ANQGSEA. The V gene lost 4 bases and the J gene lost 2 bases, with 8 bases spanning the gap. The CDR3 protein is CSVVVLQETQYF. The CDR3 region has the DNA TGCAGCGTTGTTGTCTTACAAGAGACCCAGTACTTC. The full variable domain, in which reference TRBV29-1 and TRBJ2-5 provide the parts outside the CDR3, is SAVISQKPSRDICQRGTSLTIQCQVDSQVTMMFWYRQQPGQSLTLIATANQGSEATYESGFVIDKFPISRPNLTFSTLTVSNMSPEDSSIYLCSVVVLQETQYFGPGTRLLVL.